One sample yielded the 21 T cell receptor beta chains listed below, sequenced in a study of T cell responses to AZD1222 COVID-19 vaccine. Using immunoSEQ multiplex PCR, the repertoire was profiled, and TCRdb retains in-frame clones only, with some absent. Of over 150,000 clones in the sample, 87% were seen once. The material sequenced was peripheral blood, taken on day 0 of AZD1222 vaccination. These receptors originate from an adult in good health.

This sequence joins TRBV28 and TRBJ1-1; TRBD1 is a possible D gene (6 bases). This CDR3 comprises 15 residues. The V and J ends lost 6 bases and 3 bases respectively, with 17 bases between them. The germline V gene has CDR1 MDHEN and CDR2 SYDVKM. CDR3 region: CASRPEGGVDTEAFF. The CDR3 nucleotides read TGTGCCAGCAGGCCGGAGGGGGGGGTCGACACTGAAGCTTTCTTT.

This clone was counted a few times. The gene calls are TRBV2 and TRBJ2-1; D remains unclear. Looked up from germline, CDR1 is SNHLY and CDR2 is FYNNEI. V was clipped by 8 bases and J by 6 bases, with 8 bases between them. The CDR3 totals 11 residues. The CDR3 loop reads CASLEGNEQFF. Here the CDR3 DNA reads TGTGCCAGCCTAGAAGGCAATGAGCAGTTCTTC. Using reference TRBV2 and TRBJ2-1 for the parts outside the CDR3, the full variable domain is EPEVTQTPSHQVTQMGQEVILRCVPISNHLYFYWYRQILGQKVEFLVSFYNNEISEKSEIFDDQFSVERPDGSNFTLKIRSTKLEDSAMYFCASLEGNEQFFGPGTRLTVL.

The gene calls are TRBV4-2 and TRBJ2-5; 7 positions agree with TRBD2. Looked up from germline, CDR1 is LGHNA and CDR2 is YNFKEQ. The V gene end was trimmed by 1 base and the J gene end by 2 bases; junction bases not matched to a gene: 7. This CDR3 region has 16 residues. CDR3 in amino acids: CASSQGVAGTQETQYF. In DNA form, the CDR3 reads TGTGCCAGCAGCCAAGGGGTAGCGGGCACACAAGAGACCCAGTACTTC.

The chain recombines TRBV19 with TRBJ2-3; D gene ambiguous. The V end lost 2 bases, the J end lost 0 bases, and 12 bases lay between the germline ends. The CDR3 runs 16 residues. Germline CDR1 LNHDA, CDR2 SQIVND (reference sequence). The CDR3 DNA reads as TGTGCCAGTAGTATACGGACGGGTACGAGCACAGATACGCAGTATTTT. Its protein product is CASSIRTGTSTDTQYF.

This clone was counted a single time. The V gene is TRBV5-1, the J gene TRBJ1-1; TRBD1 matches 7 bases. CDR1 and CDR2 (germline): SGHRS, YFSETQ. V lost 3 bases, J lost 7 bases, and 9 bases stayed unmatched. This CDR3 contains 14 residues. The DNA for the CDR3 is TGCGCCAGCAGCTCGCGAGCAGGGGGTGGTGAAGCTTTCTTT. The encoded protein is CASSSRAGGGEAFF.

The chain has TRBV19 and TRBJ1-5, with D perhaps matching TRBD1 (5 bases). The CDR3 is 15 residues long. The V gene's germline CDR1 is LNHDA and CDR2 SQIVND (reference sequence). The germline V and J ends were trimmed by 3 bases and 0 bases, with 9 bases remaining between them. This CDR3 is CASSIGAGSNQPQHF. CDR3 coding DNA: TGTGCCAGTAGTATCGGGGCGGGTAGCAATCAGCCCCAGCATTTT.

A few counts support this clone. The V gene is TRBV5-1, the J gene TRBJ2-7, with 10 bases lining up with TRBD1. This CDR3 comprises 16 residues. Germline V CDR1 and CDR2: SGHRS, YFSETQ. After removal of 4 bases from V and 2 bases from J, the junction contained 9 bases not matched to a gene. This chain's CDR3 is CASSITGTGAPYEQYF. The CDR3 region has the DNA TGCGCCAGCAGCATTACCGGGACAGGGGCCCCCTACGAGCAGTACTTC.

Written as DNA, the CDR3 is TGTGCCAGCAACTTATTGCAGGGGTCTTCCCTCAATCAGCCCCAGCATTTT. It translates to CASNLLQGSSLNQPQHF. The chain uses TRBV5-8 and TRBJ1-5; a possible D gene is TRBD1 (6 bases). The CDR3 runs to 17 residues. Germline V gene lookup returns CDR1 SGHTS and CDR2 YDEGEE. V dropped 6 bases and J dropped 3 bases, with 22 bases sitting between them.

The chain links TRBV27 to TRBJ2-1; 7 nucleotides match TRBD2. Germline trimming cut 6 bases from V and 0 bases from J; bases unmatched to any gene: 14. From germline, CDR1 is MNHEY and CDR2 SMNVEV (reference sequence). CDR3 length: 18 residues. The CDR3: CASSSHSPRGSSYNEQFF. The CDR3 nucleotides read TGTGCCAGCAGCTCCCACTCCCCCCGCGGGAGCTCCTACAATGAGCAGTTCTTC.

The chain uses TRBV5-6 and TRBJ2-5; TRBD1 agrees at 7 bases. Per germline, CDR1 SGHDT and CDR2 YYEEEE. This CDR3 is built from 16 residues. Trimming cost V 1 base and J 4 bases; bases outside gene matches: 10. The CDR3 here is CASSLTPTGMGETQYF. CDR3 in DNA: TGTGCCAGCAGCTTGACCCCGACAGGGATGGGAGAGACCCAGTACTTC.

The chain uses TRBV30 and TRBJ2-7; 13 positions agree with TRBD2. The V gene's germline CDR1 is GTSNPN and CDR2 SVGIG (reference sequence). V dropped 1 base and J dropped 2; count of bases not matched to a gene: 5. This CDR3 has 16 residues. The CDR3 region is CAWSARGTSGTYEQYF. CDR3 coding DNA: TGTGCCTGGAGTGCAAGGGGGACTAGCGGGACCTACGAGCAGTACTTC.

J is TRBJ2-7 and V is TRBV5-6; 13 nucleotides agree with TRBD2. V lost 4 bases to trimming and J lost 4 bases; unmatched junction nucleotides: 5. CDR3 size: 15 residues. The V gene's germline CDR1 is SGHDT and CDR2 YYEEEE. The CDR3 reads CASSHLGLAGYEQYF. In DNA form, the CDR3 reads TGTGCCAGCAGCCACCTGGGACTAGCGGGATACGAGCAGTACTTC.

The chain combines TRBV28 with TRBJ2-3; D is unresolved. The germline V gene encodes CDR1 MDHEN and CDR2 SYDVKM. This CDR3 contains 15 residues. With 1 base removed from V and 3 bases from J, the gap between germline ends came to 11 bases. The CDR3 DNA reads TGTGCCAGCAGTTTATACCGGGCGCAAACAGATACGCAGTATTTT. Translating it yields CASSLYRAQTDTQYF.

The chain uses TRBV3-1 (or the pseudogene TRBV3-2) and TRBJ2-1, with 12 nucleotides matching TRBD2. Germline CDR1 is LGHDT and CDR2 is YNNKEL (reference sequence). The CDR3 runs 15 residues. With 3 bases clipped from V and 8 bases from J, the junction kept 5 bases outside the gene matches. The CDR3 nucleotides are TGTGCCAGCAGCCACCGACTAGCGGGAGCAGATGAGCAGTTCTTC. Encoded protein: CASSHRLAGADEQFF.

This clone was recorded only once. V gene TRBV5-1 combines with J gene TRBJ2-3, with TRBD2 matching over 8 bases. The CDR3 covers 18 residues. Germline V CDR1 and CDR2: SGHRS, YFSETQ. Trimming removed 4 bases from V and 4 bases from J; junction bases left unmatched: 17. The DNA of the CDR3 is TGCGCCAGCAGCCCCCGTCCGTGGGCAGCGGGAGAGGCAGATACGCAGTATTTT. Protein sequence: CASSPRPWAAGEADTQYF.

The rearrangement joins TRBV30 to TRBJ2-7; D is unresolved. The germline gives CDR1 GTSNPN, CDR2 SVGIG (reference sequence). Trimming took off 3 bases at V and 0 bases at J, with 3 bases between the two ends. The CDR3 loop spans 11 amino acids. CDR3: CAWSLSYEQYF. The CDR3 DNA follows: TGTGCCTGGAGCCTCTCCTACGAGCAGTACTTC.

The V and J genes are TRBV19 and TRBJ2-4; the D is unclear. With 5 bases removed from V and 9 bases from J, the gap between germline ends came to 11 bases. The CDR3 runs to 12 residues. Germline V gene sequence: CDR1 LNHDA, CDR2 SQIVND (reference sequence). CDR3 region: CASSPVGGIQYF. In DNA form, the CDR3 reads TGTGCCAGTAGTCCCGTAGGTGGCATTCAGTACTTC.

The V call is TRBV10-3, the J call TRBJ1-1; D remains ambiguous. The CDR3 contains 15 residues. Trimming stripped 0 bases from V and 1 base from J, with 9 bases between. Germline V gene sequence: CDR1 ENHRY, CDR2 SYGVKD. The chain's CDR3 is CAISESFGWNTEAFF. CDR3 DNA sequence: TGTGCCATCAGTGAGTCGTTTGGGTGGAACACTGAAGCTTTCTTT.

The chain uses TRBV18 and TRBJ2-2; 14 nucleotides align to TRBD2. V lost 1 base, J lost 8 bases, and 3 bases stayed unmatched. Germline lookup yields CDR1 KGHSH and CDR2 LQKENI. The CDR3 has 16 amino acids. Written as DNA, the CDR3 is TGTGCCAGCTCACCACGCGGACTAGCGGGAGGAGGGGAGCTGTTTTTT. Translated: CASSPRGLAGGGELFF.

This clone was observed a single time. The chain recombines TRBV6-4 with TRBJ1-1; D uncertain. V was shortened by 4 bases and J by 4 bases, with 10 bases between the two germline ends. The germline gives CDR1 MRHNA, CDR2 SNTAGT. CDR3 length: 13 amino acids. CDR3 nucleotide sequence: TGTGCCAGCAGTGTCGCGACTTTCACTGAAGCTTTCTTT. Amino acid sequence: CASSVATFTEAFF.

The CDR3 sequence is CASSPDRGLSYNSPLHF. In DNA form, the CDR3 reads TGTGCCAGCAGCCCGGACAGGGGGCTCTCCTATAATTCACCCCTCCACTTT. The gene calls are TRBV5-4 and TRBJ1-6; 11 nucleotides match TRBD1. Germline CDR1 and CDR2: SGHNT and YYREEE (reference sequence). V gave up 4 bases and J gave up 0 bases; unmatched junction bases: 3. The CDR3 consists of 17 residues.